This T cell receptor beta chain was obtained from a study of CD8+ T cells in alopecia areata. Of note for this clone: This specimen includes other DNA sequences encoding the same CDR3.

Investigators isolated RNA and reverse transcribed it into cDNA to act as the sequencing template. The data were produced by immunoSEQ multiplex PCR, yet TCRdb's version contains in-frame clones alone and is incomplete. There are approximately 140,000 clones in the sample; 80% to 90% occur only once, and approximately 16% lies in the top ten. Sequences were derived from CD8+ T cells sorted from blood, sampled at week 0. The sequence came from a human donor with alopecia areata.

CDR3 bases: TGTGCCAGCAGTTTTTCCGTCACAGATACGCAGTATTTT. Its translation: CASSFSVTDTQYF. The V and J genes are TRBV27 and TRBJ2-3; D remains ambiguous. The CDR3 has 13 residues. Germline lookup yields CDR1 MNHEY and CDR2 SMNVEV (reference sequence). Trimming left V 3 bases short and J 2 bases short, with 6 bases between.